The 7 T cell receptor beta chains listed next were all sequenced from one sample in a study of T cell changes during pregnancy in multiple sclerosis. Only in-frame clones appear in the TCRdb table, and some are missing; sequencing was by immunoSEQ multiplex PCR. Here the sample spans around 60,000 clones, over 85% being singletons. The sample was CD4+ T cells from peripheral blood mononuclear cells, taken before pregnancy. Source of these receptors: a female donor with multiple sclerosis, enrolled in a pregnancy study.

This rearrangement joins TRBV18 to TRBJ2-6; 11 nucleotides match TRBD1. Germline V gene lookup returns CDR1 KGHSH and CDR2 LQKENI. The ends lost 3 bases at V and 0 bases at J; junction bases unmatched: 4. The CDR3 contains 18 residues. The CDR3 reads CASSPSGTGGSGANVLTF. The CDR3 DNA reads TGTGCCAGCTCACCTTCGGGGACAGGGGGCTCTGGGGCCAACGTCCTGACTTTC. The full variable domain, with the rest looked up from reference TRBV18 and TRBJ2-6, is NAGVMQNPRHLVRRRGQEARLRCSPMKGHSHVYWYRQLPEEGLKFMVYLQKENIIDESGMPKERFSAEFPKEGPSILRIQQVVRGDSAAYFCASSPSGTGGSGANVLTFGAGSRLTVL.

This chain joins TRBV2 and TRBJ2-5; 12 nucleotides agree with TRBD2. Unmatched junction bases numbered 12, after V lost 6 bases and J lost 4 bases. CDR3 size: 17 residues. Germline V gene lookup returns CDR1 SNHLY and CDR2 FYNNEI. CDR3 nucleotide sequence: TGTGCCAGCAGAGCCCGCGGACTAGCGGGAAAACGAGAGACCCAGTACTTC. Residues: CASRARGLAGKRETQYF.

CDR3 in DNA: TGCGCCAGCAGCTTGGCCGCAGGGGGAGGCACAGATACGCAGTATTTT. Translated, it gives CASSLAAGGGTDTQYF. This chain links TRBV5-1 with TRBJ2-3; 7 positions match TRBD1. The CDR3 consists of 16 residues. Germline V CDR1 and CDR2: SGHRS, YFSETQ. V dropped 0 bases and J dropped 1; count of bases not matched to a gene: 5.

In nucleotides, the CDR3 is TGCGCCAGCAGCTTACAGGGTCATCCCGATACGCAGTATTTT. Its translation: CASSLQGHPDTQYF. The chain uses TRBV5-1 and TRBJ2-3; a possible D gene is TRBD1 (6 bases). The germline gives CDR1 SGHRS, CDR2 YFSETQ. The germline V and J ends were trimmed by 2 bases and 6 bases, with 13 bases remaining between them. This CDR3 is built from 14 residues.

The chain recombines TRBV7-2 with TRBJ2-1; 14 bases agree with TRBD2. CDR3 length: 17 residues. V lost 0 bases to trimming and J lost 5 bases; unmatched junction nucleotides: 3. Looked up from germline, CDR1 is SGHTA and CDR2 is FQGNSA. In nucleotides, the CDR3 is TGTGCCAGCAGCTTAGCGGGGACTAGCGGGAGAGACAATGAGCAGTTCTTC. Encoded protein: CASSLAGTSGRDNEQFF.

The chain is built from TRBV2 and TRBJ2-1; 8 bases are shared with TRBD2. This CDR3 is built from 14 residues. Per the germline V gene, CDR1 is SNHLY and CDR2 is FYNNEI. V shed 7 bases, J shed 5 bases, and the junction held 7 bases outside the gene matches. CDR3 nucleotide sequence: TGTGCCAGCAAAAGCGGGAGTTCCGACAATGAGCAGTTCTTC. Translating gives CASKSGSSDNEQFF.

DNA for the CDR3: TGTGCCAGCAGTTTAACAGGCAATCAGCCCCAGCATTTT. This gives the protein CASSLTGNQPQHF. The chain employs TRBV28 and TRBJ1-5; the D is unclear. CDR1 MDHEN and CDR2 SYDVKM come from the germline V gene. This CDR3 comprises 13 residues. The germline V and J ends were trimmed by 2 bases and 2 bases, with 4 bases remaining between them.